A few counts support the clone carrying this TCR beta chain. The data are from a study of response to subunit inactivated influenza vaccine. Germline V lookup: CDR1 ENHRY, CDR2 SYGVKD. This CDR3 contains 15 residues. V lost 3 bases and J lost 4; bases outside the gene matches: 7. One entry per CDR3 protein results from TCRdb running MiXCR on the RT-PCR reads. Among more than 200,000 distinct CDR3 sequences, more than 9% were seen once, and the ten largest hold 7.8%. The clonotype comes from a man in his fifties who received an inactivated influenza vaccine. This chain uses TRBV10-3 with TRBJ2-3; TRBD2 matches at 7 bases. The sample in question was non-naive T cells sorted from PBMCs, obtained roughly 15 days before vaccination. CDR3 in amino acids: CAISEGTAGADTQYF. The CDR3 DNA sequence: TGTGCCATCAGTGAAGGGACCGCGGGGGCAGATACGCAGTATTTT.